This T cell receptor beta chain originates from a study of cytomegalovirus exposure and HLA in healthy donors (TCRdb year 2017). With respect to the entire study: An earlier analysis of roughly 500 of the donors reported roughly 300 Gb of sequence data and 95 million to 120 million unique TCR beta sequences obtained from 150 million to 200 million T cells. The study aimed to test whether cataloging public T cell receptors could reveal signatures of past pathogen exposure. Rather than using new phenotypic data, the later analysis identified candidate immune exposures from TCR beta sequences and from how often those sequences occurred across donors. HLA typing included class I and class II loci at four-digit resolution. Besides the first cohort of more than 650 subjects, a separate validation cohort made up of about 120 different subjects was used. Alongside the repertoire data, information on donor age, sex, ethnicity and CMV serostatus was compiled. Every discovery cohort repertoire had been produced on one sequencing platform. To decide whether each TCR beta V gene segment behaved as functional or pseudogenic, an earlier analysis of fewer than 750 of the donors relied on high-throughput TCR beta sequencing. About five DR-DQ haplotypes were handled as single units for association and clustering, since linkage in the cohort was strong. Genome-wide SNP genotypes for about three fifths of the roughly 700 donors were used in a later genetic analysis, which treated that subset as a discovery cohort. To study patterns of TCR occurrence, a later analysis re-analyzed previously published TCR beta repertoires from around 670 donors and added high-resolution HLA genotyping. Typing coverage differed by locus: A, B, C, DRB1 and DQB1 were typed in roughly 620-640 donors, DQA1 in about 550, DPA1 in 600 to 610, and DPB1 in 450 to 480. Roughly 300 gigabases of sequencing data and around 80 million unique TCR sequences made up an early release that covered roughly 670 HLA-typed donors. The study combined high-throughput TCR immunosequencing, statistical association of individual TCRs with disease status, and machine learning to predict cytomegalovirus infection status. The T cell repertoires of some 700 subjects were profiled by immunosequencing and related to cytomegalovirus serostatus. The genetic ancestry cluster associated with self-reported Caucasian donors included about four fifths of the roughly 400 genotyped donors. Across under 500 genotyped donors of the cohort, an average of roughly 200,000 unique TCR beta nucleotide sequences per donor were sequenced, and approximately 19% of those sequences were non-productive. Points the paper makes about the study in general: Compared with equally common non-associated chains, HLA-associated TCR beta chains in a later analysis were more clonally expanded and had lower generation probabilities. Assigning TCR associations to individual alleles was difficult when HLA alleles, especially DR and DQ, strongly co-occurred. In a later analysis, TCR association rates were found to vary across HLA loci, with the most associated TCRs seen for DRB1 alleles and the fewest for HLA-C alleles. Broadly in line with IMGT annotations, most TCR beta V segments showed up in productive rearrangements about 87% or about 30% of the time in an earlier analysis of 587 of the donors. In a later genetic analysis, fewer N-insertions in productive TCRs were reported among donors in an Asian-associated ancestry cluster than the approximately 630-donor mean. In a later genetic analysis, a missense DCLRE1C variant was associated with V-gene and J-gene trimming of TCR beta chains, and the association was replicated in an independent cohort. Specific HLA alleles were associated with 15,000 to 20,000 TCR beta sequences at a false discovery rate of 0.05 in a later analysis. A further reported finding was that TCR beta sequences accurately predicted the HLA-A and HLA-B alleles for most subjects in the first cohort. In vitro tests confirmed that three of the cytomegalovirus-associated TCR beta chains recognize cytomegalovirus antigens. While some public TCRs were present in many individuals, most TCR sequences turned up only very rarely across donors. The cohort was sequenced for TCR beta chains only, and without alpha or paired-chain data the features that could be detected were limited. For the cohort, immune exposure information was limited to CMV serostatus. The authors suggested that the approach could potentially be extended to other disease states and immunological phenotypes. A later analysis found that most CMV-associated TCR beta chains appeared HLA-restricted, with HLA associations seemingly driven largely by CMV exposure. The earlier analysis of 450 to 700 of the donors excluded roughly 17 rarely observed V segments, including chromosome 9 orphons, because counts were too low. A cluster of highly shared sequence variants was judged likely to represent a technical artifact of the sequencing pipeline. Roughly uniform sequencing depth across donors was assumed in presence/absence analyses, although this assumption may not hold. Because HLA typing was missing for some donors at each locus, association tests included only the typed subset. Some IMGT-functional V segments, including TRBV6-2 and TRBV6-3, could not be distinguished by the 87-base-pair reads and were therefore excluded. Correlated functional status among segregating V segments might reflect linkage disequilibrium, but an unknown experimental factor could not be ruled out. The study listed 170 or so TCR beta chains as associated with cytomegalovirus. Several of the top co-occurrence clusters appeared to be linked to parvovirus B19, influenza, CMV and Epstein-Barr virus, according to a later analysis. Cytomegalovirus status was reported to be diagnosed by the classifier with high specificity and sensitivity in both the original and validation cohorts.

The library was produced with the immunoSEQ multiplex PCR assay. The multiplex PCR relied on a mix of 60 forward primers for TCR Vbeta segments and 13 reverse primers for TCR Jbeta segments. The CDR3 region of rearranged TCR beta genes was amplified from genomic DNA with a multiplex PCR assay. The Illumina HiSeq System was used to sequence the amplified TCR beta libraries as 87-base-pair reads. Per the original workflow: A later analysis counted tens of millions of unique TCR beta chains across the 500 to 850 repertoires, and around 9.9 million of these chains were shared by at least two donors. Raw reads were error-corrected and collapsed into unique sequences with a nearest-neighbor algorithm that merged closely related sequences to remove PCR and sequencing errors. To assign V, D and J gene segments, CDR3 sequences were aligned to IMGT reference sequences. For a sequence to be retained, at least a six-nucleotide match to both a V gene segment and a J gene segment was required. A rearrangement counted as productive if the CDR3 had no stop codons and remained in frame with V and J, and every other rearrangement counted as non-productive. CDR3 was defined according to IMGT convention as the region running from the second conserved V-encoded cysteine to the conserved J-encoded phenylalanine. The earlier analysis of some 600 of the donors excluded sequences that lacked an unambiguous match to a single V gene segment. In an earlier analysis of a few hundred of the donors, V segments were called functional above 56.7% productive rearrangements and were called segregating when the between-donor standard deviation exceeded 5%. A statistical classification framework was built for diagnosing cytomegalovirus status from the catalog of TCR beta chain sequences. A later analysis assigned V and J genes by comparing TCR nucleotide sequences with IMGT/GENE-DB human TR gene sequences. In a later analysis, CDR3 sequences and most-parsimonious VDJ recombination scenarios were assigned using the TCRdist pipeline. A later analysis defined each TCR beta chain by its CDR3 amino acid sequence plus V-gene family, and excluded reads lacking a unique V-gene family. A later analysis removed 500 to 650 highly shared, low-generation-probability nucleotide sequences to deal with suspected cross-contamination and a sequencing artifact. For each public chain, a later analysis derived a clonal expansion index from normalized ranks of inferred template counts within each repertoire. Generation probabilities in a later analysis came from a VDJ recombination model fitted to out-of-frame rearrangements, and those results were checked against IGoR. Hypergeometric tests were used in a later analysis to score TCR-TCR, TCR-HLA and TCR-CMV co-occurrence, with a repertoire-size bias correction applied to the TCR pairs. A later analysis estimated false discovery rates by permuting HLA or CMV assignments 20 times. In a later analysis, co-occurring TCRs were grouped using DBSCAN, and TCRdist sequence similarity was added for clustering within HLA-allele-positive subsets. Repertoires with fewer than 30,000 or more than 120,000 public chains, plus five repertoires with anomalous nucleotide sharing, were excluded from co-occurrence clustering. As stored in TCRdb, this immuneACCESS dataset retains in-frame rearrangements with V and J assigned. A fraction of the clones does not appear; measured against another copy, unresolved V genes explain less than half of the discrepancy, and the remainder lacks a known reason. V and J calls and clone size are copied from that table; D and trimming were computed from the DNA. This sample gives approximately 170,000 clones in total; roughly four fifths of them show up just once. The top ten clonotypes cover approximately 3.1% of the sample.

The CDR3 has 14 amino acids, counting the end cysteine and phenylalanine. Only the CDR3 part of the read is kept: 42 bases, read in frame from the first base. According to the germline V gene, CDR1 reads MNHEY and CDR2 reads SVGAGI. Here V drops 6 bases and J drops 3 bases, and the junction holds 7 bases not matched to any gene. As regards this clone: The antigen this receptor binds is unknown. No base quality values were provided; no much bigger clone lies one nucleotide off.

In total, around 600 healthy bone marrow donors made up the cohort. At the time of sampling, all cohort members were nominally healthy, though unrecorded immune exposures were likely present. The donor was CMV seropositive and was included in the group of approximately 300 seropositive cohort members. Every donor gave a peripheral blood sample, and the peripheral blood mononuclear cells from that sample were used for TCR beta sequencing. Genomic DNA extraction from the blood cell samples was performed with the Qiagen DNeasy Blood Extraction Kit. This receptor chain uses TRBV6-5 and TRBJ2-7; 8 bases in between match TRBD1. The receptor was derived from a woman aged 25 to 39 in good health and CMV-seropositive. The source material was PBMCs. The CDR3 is CASSLDRGDYEQYF. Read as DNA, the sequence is TGTGCCAGCAGCCTCGACAGGGGCGACTACGAGCAGTACTTC.